Sequencing of this T cell receptor beta chain was carried out in a study of PD-L1 blockade in urothelial cancer. Across the whole study: About nine tenths of the roughly 30 patients were men who had bladder-origin urothelial cancer. It was at 3 weeks (second dose) and 6 weeks after treatment start that blood was analyzed. There were a median of approximately 150,000 T cells in blood samples. Study results and limitations: Below-median pretreatment blood TCR clonality predicted better survival.

Germline V gene lookup returns CDR1 MGHRA and CDR2 YSYEKL. Trimming removed 1 base at V and 8 bases at J, with 7 bases between. The CDR3 totals 12 residues. Sequenced by immunoSEQ multiplex PCR; TCRdb stores in-frame clones only, minus some. Here the sample spans more than 75,000 clones, 65% to 85% being singletons. This clone was recorded a few times. Its antigen remains unknown. Noted time point: pretreatment peripheral blood. The sequence was obtained from a man aged 60-69 years with urothelial cancer. The chain carries TRBV4-1 and TRBJ2-3; D may be TRBD1 (5 bases). The sample here was PBMCs, taken around atezolizumab (anti-PD-L1) treatment. The CDR3 loop is CASSQVGLTQYF. The CDR3 region has the DNA TGCGCCAGCAGCCAAGTGGGGCTTACGCAGTATTTT.